The following is a TCR beta chain sequence with its context. Germline CDR1 LNHDA, CDR2 SQIVND (reference sequence). Trimming removed 1 base from V and 4 bases from J, with 13 bases in between. The CDR3 has 15 residues. The record originates from a study of blood T cell repertoires in COVID-19. Turning to the study itself: Samples of COVID-19 (acute and convalescent) were obtained from the United States, Italy and Spain. Nucleic acid was either cDNA or gDNA, and it came from T cells, B-cell-depleted T cells, or PBMCs.

As handled by the study authors: Reference gene primer amplification in the assay estimated nucleated cell counts. Using immunoSEQ multiplex PCR, the repertoire was profiled, and TCRdb retains in-frame clones only, with some absent. From that table come the V and J calls and clone size; the DNA was used to work out D and trimming. The table has roughly 160,000 clones, roughly 88% seen once; the top ten hold roughly 2.9%. The receptor was derived from a woman between 55 and 75 years old with acute or convalescent COVID-19. The gene calls are TRBV19 and TRBJ1-2; a weak D match, TRBD1 (5 bases). Sequenced input: peripheral blood. Here the CDR3 DNA reads TGTGCCAGTAGTATAGGAGAGGGACTGGCCTATGGCTACACCTTC. Amino acids: CASSIGEGLAYGYTF.